Below are 13 T cell receptor beta chains sequenced from a single sample in a study of T cells after posttransplantation cyclophosphamide. Profiling relied on immunoSEQ multiplex PCR, and the TCRdb table lists in-frame clones only, not all of them. The sample comprises tens of thousands of clones, roughly 88% of which are singletons, and around 6.5% rests with the top ten. The specimen was PBMCs. These receptors were collected from a woman in her fifties or sixties with a blood cancer, CMV-positive, and with a related stem cell donor.

The J gene is TRBJ2-1, the V gene TRBV5-1, with TRBD2 matching over 11 bases. V was pared by 0 bases and J by 2 bases, with 7 bases of the junction left unmatched. CDR1 SGHRS and CDR2 YFSETQ come from the germline V gene. This CDR3 is 18 amino acids long. The CDR3 region is CASSLGLAGPPPYNEQFF. The CDR3 bases are TGCGCCAGCAGCTTGGGACTAGCGGGACCCCCCCCCTACAATGAGCAGTTCTTC.

This chain connects TRBV5-1 to TRBJ1-2, with D unclear. The germline CDR1 and CDR2 sequences are SGHRS and YFSETQ. The CDR3 is 11 residues long. V lost 7 bases, J lost 5 bases, and 9 bases lay in between. In DNA, the CDR3 is TGCGCCAGCCGGAGGGATTATGGCTACACCTTC. This sequence encodes CASRRDYGYTF.

The V gene is TRBV6-1, the J gene TRBJ1-2; no firm D call. CDR3 length equals 12 residues. CDR1 and CDR2 from the germline V gene are MNHNS and SASEGT. The V end was cut by 4 bases, the J end by 4 bases, with 7 bases between. CDR3 loop: CASSGNGYGYTF. CDR3 nucleotide sequence: TGTGCCAGCAGTGGTAACGGCTATGGCTACACCTTC.

The chain employs TRBV5-6 and TRBJ2-2, with 7 bases matching TRBD2. Germline CDR1 reads SGHDT; CDR2 reads YYEEEE. With V trimmed by 4 bases and J by 0 bases, 3 bases remained unmatched. The CDR3 spans 15 residues. This CDR3 reads CASSPGLPNTGELFF. CDR3 bases: TGTGCCAGCAGCCCGGGACTACCGAACACCGGGGAGCTGTTTTTT.

The chain carries TRBV29-1 and TRBJ2-7, with D maybe TRBD2 (5 bases). Germline CDR1 and CDR2: SQVTM and ANQGSEA. Between the trimmed V and J ends, which lost 5 bases and 5 bases, there was a span of 13 bases. The CDR3 is 12 residues long. This CDR3 is CSVRSGINEQYF. CDR3 DNA: TGCAGCGTTAGATCCGGGATCAACGAGCAGTACTTC.

J is TRBJ1-5 and V is TRBV30, with D unresolved. This CDR3 has 13 residues. CDR1 and CDR2 from the germline V gene are GTSNPN and SVGIG (reference sequence). V gave up 1 base and J gave up 6 bases, with 10 bases separating them. The CDR3, as DNA: TGTGCCTGGAGTGCCCTCTTCCTTCAGCCCCAGCATTTT. Translated, it gives CAWSALFLQPQHF.

The chain combines TRBV5-1 with TRBJ2-5; possibly TRBD1 for D (5 bases). Germline V gene lookup returns CDR1 SGHRS and CDR2 YFSETQ. This CDR3 spans 16 amino acids. The V end lost 0 bases, the J end lost 11 bases, and 23 bases lay between the germline ends. The CDR3 reads CASSLGAQDQRSKQYF. CDR3 coding DNA: TGCGCCAGCAGCTTGGGAGCACAGGACCAACGGTCCAAGCAGTACTTC.

The chain uses TRBV20-1 and TRBJ1-2, with 7 bases matching TRBD1. The CDR3 is 11 residues long. The germline gives CDR1 DFQATT, CDR2 SNEGSKA (reference sequence). With 5 bases clipped from V and 14 bases from J, the junction kept 11 bases outside the gene matches. This chain's CDR3 is CSAPHQGVQTF. Written as DNA, the CDR3 is TGCAGTGCTCCGCATCAGGGGGTTCAGACCTTC.

CDR3 coding DNA: TGTGCCACAAGAGGGACAGGGGGCCGTCAGCCCCAGCATTTT. It encodes CATRGTGGRQPQHF. The J gene is TRBJ1-5, the V gene TRBV6-1; 12 bases map to TRBD1. Trimming took 10 bases from V and 6 from J; bases not matched to a gene: 7. Per the germline V gene, CDR1 is MNHNS and CDR2 is SASEGT. The CDR3 is 14 amino acids.

This clone is deemed medium-sized. The chain links TRBV7-9 to TRBJ2-7, with TRBD2 as a possible D gene (6 bases). From germline, CDR1 is SEHNR and CDR2 FQNEAQ (reference sequence). The CDR3 is 16 amino acids. Between the trimmed V and J ends, which lost 2 bases and 3 bases, there was a span of 17 bases. The CDR3 nucleotides read TGTGCCAGCAGCTTAAATCCAGCGGGCCACCTCTACGAGCAGTACTTC. It translates to CASSLNPAGHLYEQYF.

This clone was found a few times. The V call is TRBV6-6, the J call TRBJ2-2; TRBD2 might be the D (6 bases). Between the trimmed V and J ends, which lost 1 base and 3 bases, there was a span of 9 bases. The germline V gene encodes CDR1 MNHNY and CDR2 SVGAGI (reference sequence). The CDR3 has 15 residues. CDR3 in amino acids: CASSYLTSYTGELFF. The CDR3 DNA follows: TGTGCCAGCAGTTACTTGACTAGTTACACCGGGGAGCTGTTTTTT.

This clone was found a few times. The chain recombines TRBV5-6 with TRBJ2-7; 11 bases map to TRBD2. The V and J ends lost 3 bases and 2 bases, in that order; junction bases with no gene match: 10. The V gene's germline CDR1 is SGHDT and CDR2 YYEEEE. This CDR3 region has 17 residues. CDR3 region: CASSSEYSGRAPYEQYF. The CDR3 DNA follows: TGTGCCAGCAGCTCGGAGTATAGCGGGAGGGCCCCCTACGAGCAGTACTTC. Drawing the rest from reference TRBV5-6 and TRBJ2-7, the complete variable domain is DAGVTQSPTHLIKTRGQQVTLRCSPKSGHDTVSWYQQALGQGPQFIFQYYEEEERQRGNFPDRFSGHQFPNYSSELNVNALLLGDSALYLCASSSEYSGRAPYEQYFGPGTRLTVT.

The chain is built from TRBV18 and TRBJ2-7; 8 nucleotides align to TRBD2. With 2 bases clipped from V and 9 bases from J, the junction kept 15 bases outside the gene matches. The germline V gene has CDR1 KGHSH and CDR2 LQKENI. This CDR3 comprises 16 residues. The CDR3 protein is CASSPNGKRETVGQYF. In DNA form, the CDR3 reads TGTGCCAGCTCACCAAACGGGAAGCGGGAGACGGTGGGGCAGTACTTC.